The table lists the clone carrying this T cell receptor (beta chain) with a count of one. These data originate in a study of blood T cell repertoires in COVID-19. About the study: Samples came from the United States, Italy and Spain, spanning acute and convalescent COVID-19. Sources were T cells, B-cell-depleted T cells, or PBMCs; the material itself was cDNA or gDNA.

Original analysis: Amplification of reference gene primers provided the estimated nucleated cell counts. Libraries were prepared by immunoSEQ multiplex PCR; TCRdb keeps only in-frame clonotypes and omits some of them. V, J and clone size are taken as reported in that table, and D and trimming were inferred from the DNA itself. The sample has some 180,000 clones, more than 75% seen once. The length of the CDR3 is 14 residues. Germline CDR1 is SEHNR and CDR2 is FQNEAQ (reference sequence). Trimming took off 5 bases at V and 6 bases at J, with 13 bases between the two ends. The chain has TRBV7-9 and TRBJ2-2; possibly TRBD2 for D (6 bases). Sequenced: peripheral blood. The source is a man in his forties or fifties with active or convalescent COVID-19. The CDR3 here is CASSQQGGAGELFF. CDR3 DNA sequence: TGTGCCAGCAGCCAGCAGGGAGGCGCCGGGGAGCTGTTTTTT.